These 17 T cell receptor beta chains share one sample of origin, sequenced in a study of blood T cells in healthy people across ages. The second PCR ran about 6 to 12 cycles with a sample-barcoded 5' primer and J-beta primers. TCRdb re-called the 5' RACE reads through MiXCR, storing one row per CDR3 protein. Of over 1.5 million distinct CDR3 sequences in the sample, 49% were seen once. Input material: blood. All receptors derive from a middle-aged woman in good health.

The sample holds a few counts of this clonotype. This chain joins TRBV4-3 and TRBJ2-3; D call uncertain. Germline-derived CDR1 and CDR2 are LGHNA and YSLEER. The V end lost 0 bases, the J end lost 2 bases, and 9 bases lay between the germline ends. The CDR3 is 15 residues long. The CDR3, as DNA: TGCGCCAGCAGCCAAGATCGCTCTTACACAGATACGCAGTATTTT. Translation: CASSQDRSYTDTQYF.

The V and J genes are TRBV19 and TRBJ2-1, with 7 bases identical to TRBD1. The V segment lost 4 bases and the J segment 8 bases; nucleotides outside the gene matches: 8. CDR3 length: 14 residues. Germline CDR1 and CDR2: LNHDA and SQIVND (reference sequence). CDR3: CASSTDRAADEQFF. As DNA, the CDR3 is TGTGCCAGTAGTACTGACAGGGCAGCCGATGAGCAGTTCTTC.

The rearrangement uses TRBV5-1 and TRBJ2-1, with 9 positions matching TRBD1. Trimming removed 4 bases from V and 1 base from J; junction bases left unmatched: 9. The germline V gene has CDR1 SGHRS and CDR2 YFSETQ. This CDR3 is 17 amino acids long. In DNA form, the CDR3 reads TGCGCCAGCAGCCTCATACAGGGGGCATGGTCCTACAATGAGCAGTTCTTC. Translation gives CASSLIQGAWSYNEQFF.

This clonotype was seen a few times. The chain has TRBV3-1 and TRBJ2-7; TRBD2 matches at 12 bases. The CDR3 covers 15 residues. Germline-derived CDR1 and CDR2 are LGHDT and YNNKEL (reference sequence). With V trimmed by 2 bases and J by 3 bases, 2 bases remained unmatched. CDR3 nucleotide sequence: TGTGCCAGCAGCCAAATGACTAGCGGGGGCTACGAGCAGTACTTC. This encodes CASSQMTSGGYEQYF.

V gene TRBV20-1 combines with J gene TRBJ2-3; 7 positions match TRBD2. CDR3 length: 15 amino acids. In germline, CDR1 is DFQATT, CDR2 SNEGSKA (reference sequence). The J segment lost 1 base and the V segment lost 0 bases, leaving 4 bases of the junction unmatched. CDR3 amino acids: CSARDHAGGTDTQYF. DNA of the CDR3: TGCAGTGCTAGAGATCACGCGGGGGGCACAGATACGCAGTATTTT.

V usage is TRBV28 and J usage is TRBJ1-2; unclear D gene. The CDR3 length is 14 residues. V lost 4 bases, J lost 1 base, and 10 bases lay in between. CDR1 MDHEN and CDR2 SYDVKM come from the germline V gene. The DNA for the CDR3 is TGTGCCAGCAGTTCCCATGGGGTTAACTATGGCTACACCTTC. Translated: CASSSHGVNYGYTF.

This rearrangement joins TRBV27 to TRBJ2-1, with D uncertain. The DNA matches TRBJ2-7 better at its end, which makes the J call doubtful. The CDR3 totals 15 residues. In germline, CDR1 is MNHEY, CDR2 SMNVEV (reference sequence). CDR3 nucleotides: TGTGCCAGCAGTTTTGCGGTGCAGTCCTACAATGAGCAGTACTTC. Translation: CASSFAVQSYNEQYF.

V gene TRBV28 combines with J gene TRBJ1-1, with TRBD1 matching over 11 bases. Germline V gene sequence: CDR1 MDHEN, CDR2 SYDVKM. The J segment lost 4 bases and the V segment lost 6 bases, leaving 4 bases of the junction unmatched. The CDR3 sequence is 14 residues long. CDR3 in DNA: TGTGCCAGCAGGGGGACAGGGGGGCCCACTGAAGCTTTCTTT. Translating gives CASRGTGGPTEAFF.

J is TRBJ2-7 and V is TRBV5-1, with D perhaps TRBD2 (5 bases). The CDR3 has 16 amino acids. With 0 bases removed from V and 3 bases from J, the gap between germline ends came to 16 bases. The germline gives CDR1 SGHRS, CDR2 YFSETQ. The CDR3 protein is CASSLAHGGGNYEQYF. The CDR3, as DNA: TGCGCCAGCAGCTTGGCCCACGGAGGAGGTAACTACGAGCAGTACTTC.

The J gene is TRBJ2-5, the V gene TRBV6-2 or TRBV6-3, with 11 bases aligning to TRBD2. Germline V CDR1 and CDR2: MNHEY, SVGEGT. This CDR3 has 15 amino acids. Trimming cost V 2 bases and J 4 bases; bases outside gene matches: 3. CDR3 in amino acids: CASSYTSGSIETQYF. In DNA, the CDR3 is TGTGCCAGCAGTTACACTAGCGGGAGTATAGAGACCCAGTACTTC.

This clonotype was seen just once. This chain connects TRBV5-6 to TRBJ2-7, with 8 bases lining up with TRBD2. The J segment lost 10 bases and the V segment lost 5 bases, leaving 5 bases of the junction unmatched. Looked up from germline, CDR1 is SGHDT and CDR2 is YYEEEE. The CDR3 spans 11 residues. CDR3 in amino acids: CASRAGVTQYF. The CDR3 region has the DNA TGTGCCAGCAGAGCGGGGGTTACCCAGTACTTC.

The count of this clonotype is one. The chain carries TRBV9 and TRBJ2-5; D is unclear. This CDR3 region has 12 residues. Trimming pared 3 bases from V and 7 bases from J, leaving 10 bases between. Germline V gene lookup returns CDR1 SGDLS and CDR2 YYNGEE. CDR3 nucleotides: TGTGCCAGCAGCGGCCCGTTAGGGACCCAGTACTTC. This encodes CASSGPLGTQYF.

This clonotype was counted a few times. The chain links TRBV28 to TRBJ1-2, with no clear D. Germline loops: CDR1 MDHEN, CDR2 SYDVKM. CDR3 length: 13 amino acids. Trimming shortened V by 8 bases and J by 8 bases, and 18 bases separated the two germline ends. Written as DNA, the CDR3 is TGTGCCAGCGGAAGGTCCATAAAACGAGGCTACACCTTC. Its translation: CASGRSIKRGYTF.

The V gene is TRBV27, the J gene TRBJ2-1, with 11 bases that match TRBD2. This CDR3 has 16 amino acids. From germline, CDR1 is MNHEY and CDR2 SMNVEV (reference sequence). V lost 5 bases to trimming and J lost 4 bases; unmatched junction nucleotides: 7. The CDR3 coding sequence is TGTGCCAGCAGTCACCCCGGGACTAGCGGTTACAATGAGCAGTTCTTC. Its translation: CASSHPGTSGYNEQFF.

The chain recombines TRBV5-1 with TRBJ1-2; 9 positions agree with TRBD1. V lost 5 bases, J lost 8 bases, and 16 bases stayed unmatched. Germline-derived CDR1 and CDR2 are SGHRS and YFSETQ. The CDR3 extends over 16 amino acids. The CDR3 loop is CASSMEGQGRHIGYTF. DNA for the CDR3: TGCGCCAGCAGTATGGAGGGACAGGGCCGACACATCGGCTACACCTTC.

CDR3 DNA: TGTGCCAGCAGTTTACAGCTAGCAGATACGCAGTATTTT. This codes for CASSLQLADTQYF. V gene TRBV3-1 combines with J gene TRBJ2-3; no clear D gene. V shed 6 bases and J shed 4 bases, with 11 bases lying between them. CDR3 length equals 13 residues. Germline assignment: CDR1 LGHDT and CDR2 YNNKEL (reference sequence).

This chain connects TRBV6-6 to TRBJ1-2; possible D gene TRBD1, 5 bases. This CDR3 contains 15 residues. V was pared by 0 bases and J by 4 bases, with 12 bases between. Germline-derived CDR1 and CDR2 are MNHNY and SVGAGI (reference sequence). CDR3 amino acids: CASSYSRGTPYGYTF. The CDR3 bases are TGTGCCAGCAGTTACTCGAGAGGGACCCCCTATGGCTACACCTTC.